Below, 30 T cell receptor beta chains from the same sample are listed, as sequenced in a study of cytomegalovirus exposure and HLA in healthy donors. The primer mix had 60 Vbeta and 13 Jbeta primers. Measured with immunoSEQ multiplex PCR; TCRdb has only the in-frame clones, and not every one. In the table there are about 120,000 clones, roughly 77% of which are singletons. Material: PBMCs. The receptors here all came from a man over 45 in good health and CMV-seropositive.

The rearrangement links TRBV6-5 to TRBJ1-5, with a weak D call TRBD1 (5 bases). The CDR3 is 15 amino acids. V was pared by 6 bases and J by 0 bases, with 12 bases between. The germline CDR1 and CDR2 sequences are MNHEY and SVGAGI. DNA for the CDR3: TGTGCCAGCAGGATGACAGAAGATAGCAATCAGCCCCAGCATTTT. It codes for CASRMTEDSNQPQHF.

The chain is built from TRBV19 and TRBJ1-5; TRBD1 agrees at 10 bases. The V gene's germline CDR1 is LNHDA and CDR2 SQIVND (reference sequence). V lost 1 base, J lost 3 bases, and 3 bases stayed unmatched. There are 16 residues in the CDR3. DNA of the CDR3: TGTGCCAGTAGTATAGCGGGACAGGGGCCCAATCAGCCCCAGCATTTT. This codes for CASSIAGQGPNQPQHF.

This rearrangement joins TRBV7-8 to TRBJ1-4, with D possibly matching TRBD1 (5 bases). The CDR3 contains 14 residues. Germline CDR1 SGHVS, CDR2 FQNEAQ. The ends were cut back, 3 bases at V and 7 bases at J, with 12 bases in the middle. The CDR3 region is CASSFGGGGEKLFF. CDR3 bases: TGTGCCAGCAGCTTTGGGGGGGGTGGTGAAAAACTGTTTTTT.

The chain couples TRBV5-6 to TRBJ2-3, with 9 bases aligning to TRBD1. The germline V gene encodes CDR1 SGHDT and CDR2 YYEEEE. Unmatched junction bases numbered 13, after V lost 4 bases and J lost 4 bases. This CDR3 is 17 amino acids long. The CDR3 bases are TGTGCCAGCAGCCATTTTTCCGGGACAGGGAACGCAGATACGCAGTATTTT. Its protein product is CASSHFSGTGNADTQYF.

This sequence joins TRBV27 and TRBJ1-4, with 7 bases aligning to TRBD1. This CDR3 region has 14 residues. Germline CDR1 is MNHEY and CDR2 is SMNVEV (reference sequence). J was trimmed by 6 bases and V by 8 bases; bases with no gene match: 9. In DNA, the CDR3 is TGTGCCAGCGTAGGGGGCCCGATAGATGAAAAACTGTTTTTT. This gives the protein CASVGGPIDEKLFF.

This chain links TRBV27 with TRBJ2-1; 10 bases are shared with TRBD2. Germline-derived CDR1 and CDR2 are MNHEY and SMNVEV (reference sequence). V gave up 1 base and J gave up 8 bases; unmatched junction bases: 5. The CDR3 totals 15 residues. CDR3: CASSLYLAGVDEQFF. In DNA, the CDR3 is TGTGCCAGCAGTTTATATCTAGCGGGAGTAGATGAGCAGTTCTTC.

The rearrangement links TRBV5-6 to TRBJ1-5; 8 nucleotides line up with TRBD1. The CDR3 is made up of 15 amino acids. The germline V gene encodes CDR1 SGHDT and CDR2 YYEEEE. The V and J ends lost 1 base and 3 bases, in that order; junction bases with no gene match: 3. CDR3 sequence: CASSLLGQDNQPQHF. The CDR3 nucleotides read TGTGCCAGCAGCTTGTTGGGACAGGACAATCAGCCCCAGCATTTT. Based on the CDR3 plus reference TRBV5-6 and TRBJ1-5, the full variable domain is DAGVTQSPTHLIKTRGQQVTLRCSPKSGHDTVSWYQQALGQGPQFIFQYYEEEERQRGNFPDRFSGHQFPNYSSELNVNALLLGDSALYLCASSLLGQDNQPQHFGDGTRLSIL.

The chain links TRBV10-3 to TRBJ1-6; TRBD1 matches at 7 bases. V was pared by 10 bases and J by 9 bases, with 9 bases of the junction left unmatched. The CDR3 length is 13 residues. From germline, CDR1 is ENHRY and CDR2 SYGVKD. CDR3 coding DNA: TGTGCCACCTGGGACAGAGGCTTTTCACCCCTCCACTTT. This translates into CATWDRGFSPLHF.

The J gene is TRBJ2-1, the V gene TRBV6-5; 11 bases line up with TRBD2. Trimming removed 5 bases from V and 2 bases from J; junction bases left unmatched: 2. CDR3 length: 15 residues. Germline CDR1 MNHEY, CDR2 SVGAGI. The chain's CDR3 is CASSKLAGAYNEQFF. The CDR3, as DNA: TGTGCCAGCAGTAAACTAGCGGGAGCCTACAATGAGCAGTTCTTC.

The chain is built from TRBV2 and TRBJ1-5; possibly TRBD1 for D (6 bases). The germline CDR1 and CDR2 sequences are SNHLY and FYNNEI. Deletions cut 7 bases from V and 2 bases from J, with 12 bases between. The CDR3 is 14 residues long. The CDR3 here is CASTTDSGNQPQHF. In nucleotides, the CDR3 is TGTGCCAGCACTACGGACAGTGGCAATCAGCCCCAGCATTTT. The full variable domain, completed using reference TRBV2 and TRBJ1-5, is EPEVTQTPSHQVTQMGQEVILRCVPISNHLYFYWYRQILGQKVEFLVSFYNNEISEKSEIFDDQFSVERPDGSNFTLKIRSTKLEDSAMYFCASTTDSGNQPQHFGDGTRLSIL.

The chain links TRBV5-5 to TRBJ1-5; 9 positions match TRBD1. Unmatched junction bases numbered 9, after V lost 0 bases and J lost 2 bases. CDR3 length: 18 residues. Germline V gene lookup returns CDR1 SGHKS and CDR2 YYEKEE (reference sequence). CDR3 DNA sequence: TGTGCCAGCAGCTTGGCCGTCGTACAGGGGGCAGGCAATCAGCCCCAGCATTTT. This translates into CASSLAVVQGAGNQPQHF.

The chain recombines TRBV28 with TRBJ1-2; D possibly corresponds to TRBD1 (6 bases). The CDR3 sequence is 16 residues long. CDR1 MDHEN and CDR2 SYDVKM come from the germline V gene. The V gene lost 5 bases and the J gene lost 0 bases, with 16 bases spanning the gap. In nucleotides, the CDR3 is TGTGCCAGCAGTCGGGGACAAGGGCTATCTAACTATGGCTACACCTTC. This sequence encodes CASSRGQGLSNYGYTF.

On this clone: One end of the junction varies from germline; a read error may be responsible. The chain links TRBV6-5 to TRBJ1-1; no clear D. Germline values: CDR1 MNHEY, CDR2 SVGAGI. The CDR3 totals 14 residues. CDR3 sequence: CAGSPWEGNTEAFF. DNA for the CDR3: TGTGCCGGCAGCCCCTGGGAGGGGAACACTGAAGCTTTCTTT.

This chain joins TRBV14 and TRBJ1-6; D is possibly TRBD1 (5 bases). This CDR3 spans 15 amino acids. Trimming cost V 4 bases and J 9 bases, with 16 bases left between them. Per germline, CDR1 SGHDN and CDR2 FVKESK. CDR3 bases: TGTGCCAGCAGCCCAGACGGGAGGGGAGGTTCACCCCTCCACTTT. It yields the protein CASSPDGRGGSPLHF.

In DNA form, the CDR3 reads TGCAGCGTTCTAACCGGGACTCTTGAGTACAATGAGCAGTTCTTC. Encoded protein: CSVLTGTLEYNEQFF. This rearrangement joins TRBV29-1 to TRBJ2-1; D may be TRBD2 (6 bases). Germline V gene lookup returns CDR1 SQVTM and CDR2 ANQGSEA. V shed 5 bases and J shed 4 bases, with 18 bases lying between them. The CDR3 runs 15 residues.

The chain joins TRBV30 to TRBJ1-5; 7 nucleotides line up with TRBD1. The CDR3 loop spans 15 amino acids. Unmatched junction bases numbered 8, after V lost 1 base and J lost 5 bases. Germline V gene sequence: CDR1 GTSNPN, CDR2 SVGIG (reference sequence). CDR3 DNA sequence: TGTGCCTGGAGTGCAGGGGGGACTTTTGATCAGCCCCAGCATTTT. It is translated as CAWSAGGTFDQPQHF.

J is TRBJ1-2 and V is TRBV30, with D hard to call. Trimming took 1 base from V and 5 from J, leaving 8 bases between them. CDR3 length: 12 residues. From germline, CDR1 is GTSNPN and CDR2 SVGIG (reference sequence). In DNA form, the CDR3 reads TGTGCCTGGAGTGCCGGACTTTATGGCTACACCTTC. Its protein is CAWSAGLYGYTF.

This chain connects TRBV28 to TRBJ1-5, with 7 bases fitting TRBD1. The J segment lost 3 bases and the V segment lost 2 bases, leaving 4 bases of the junction unmatched. The CDR3 sequence is 15 residues long. The V gene's germline CDR1 is MDHEN and CDR2 SYDVKM. The CDR3 is CASSLGTETNQPQHF. CDR3 nucleotides: TGTGCCAGCAGTTTAGGGACAGAAACCAATCAGCCCCAGCATTTT. Full variable domain (remainder filled in from reference TRBV28 and TRBJ1-5): DVKVTQSSRYLVKRTGEKVFLECVQDMDHENMFWYRQDPGLGLRLIYFSYDVKMKEKGDIPEGYSVSREKKERFSLILESASTNQTSMYLCASSLGTETNQPQHFGDGTRLSIL.

This chain's CDR3 is CASKRSSSGNTIYF. The DNA of the CDR3 is TGTGCCAGTAAGAGGTCCAGCTCTGGAAACACCATATATTTT. This chain connects TRBV6-5 to TRBJ1-3; D is unresolved. The CDR3 loop spans 14 amino acids. The germline V gene encodes CDR1 MNHEY and CDR2 SVGAGI. Trimming cost V 9 bases and J 0 bases, with 12 bases left between them.

The V and J genes are TRBV5-1 and TRBJ2-3; D is uncertain. There are 14 residues in the CDR3. Trimming removed 2 bases from V and 4 bases from J, with 11 bases in between. Germline-derived CDR1 and CDR2 are SGHRS and YFSETQ. CDR3 in DNA: TGCGCCAGCAGCTTAAAATCGGTTCCAGATACGCAGTATTTT. Amino acids: CASSLKSVPDTQYF.

This clone was detected once. Written as DNA, the CDR3 is TGTGCCAGCAGGTTGACAGGGGCCGTACAGGAGCAGTACTTC. As protein: CASRLTGAVQEQYF. The chain joins TRBV13 to TRBJ2-7; 8 nucleotides match TRBD1. There are 14 residues in the CDR3. The germline CDR1 and CDR2 sequences are PRHDT and FYEKMQ (reference sequence). V lost 6 bases, J lost 7 bases, and 11 bases stayed unmatched.

The chain joins TRBV5-4 to TRBJ1-1; D remains ambiguous. CDR3 length: 17 residues. Between the trimmed V and J ends, which lost 0 bases and 7 bases, there was a span of 22 bases. Germline loops: CDR1 SGHNT, CDR2 YYREEE (reference sequence). The CDR3 coding sequence is TGTGCCAGCAGCTTGGAAGGCACCGGAACGGTGGGAGGTGAAGCTTTCTTT. Its translation: CASSLEGTGTVGGEAFF.

CDR3 residues: CASSLGQPARNQYF. For the CDR3, the DNA is TGTGCCAGCAGCTTAGGACAGCCCGCGAGGAACCAGTACTTC. The chain uses TRBV7-6 and TRBJ2-5; a weak D match, TRBD1 (5 bases). The CDR3 extends over 14 amino acids. Trimming took 1 base from V and 10 from J, leaving 16 bases between them. CDR1 SGHVS and CDR2 FNYEAQ come from the germline V gene.

This clone was counted once. The chain recombines TRBV5-1 with TRBJ2-6; D is uncertain. The CDR3 consists of 15 residues. Germline V lookup: CDR1 SGHRS, CDR2 YFSETQ. V gave up 1 base and J gave up 0 bases, with 5 bases separating them. CDR3 protein: CASSLPLSGANVLTF. The CDR3 nucleotides read TGCGCCAGCAGCTTGCCCCTCTCTGGGGCCAACGTCCTGACTTTC.

This chain connects TRBV6-5 to TRBJ1-2; 7 nucleotides align to TRBD1. Trimming cost V 2 bases and J 7 bases; bases outside gene matches: 1. The germline CDR1 and CDR2 sequences are MNHEY and SVGAGI. This CDR3 region has 12 residues. The CDR3 reads CASSYPGGGYTF. DNA of the CDR3: TGTGCCAGCAGTTACCCAGGGGGTGGCTACACCTTC.

The chain joins TRBV4-1 to TRBJ1-5; 7 nucleotides match TRBD1. V gave up 8 bases and J gave up 5 bases; unmatched junction bases: 6. Germline values: CDR1 MGHRA, CDR2 YSYEKL. This CDR3 is built from 13 residues. The CDR3 bases are TGCGCCAGCTCGGACAGGCGAGATCAGCCCCAGCATTTT. It codes for CASSDRRDQPQHF.

The J gene is TRBJ2-1, the V gene TRBV10-1; D is possibly TRBD2 (5 bases). Germline CDR1 is WNHNN and CDR2 is SYGVQD (reference sequence). The CDR3 loop spans 16 amino acids. Trimming left V 0 bases short and J 0 bases short, with 9 bases between. The CDR3 loop is CASSESLGSSYNEQFF. CDR3 DNA sequence: TGCGCCAGCAGTGAGTCGTTAGGGAGCTCCTACAATGAGCAGTTCTTC.

The chain employs TRBV4-3 and TRBJ2-4; 7 bases match TRBD1. V gave up 1 base and J gave up 8 bases; unmatched junction bases: 17. From germline, CDR1 is LGHNA and CDR2 YSLEER. The CDR3 covers 18 residues. CDR3 nucleotide sequence: TGCGCCAGCAGCCAAGGTCTAGGGGGACAGTGGTCCGTGGACATTCAGTACTTC. It yields the protein CASSQGLGGQWSVDIQYF.

The chain uses TRBV6-5 and TRBJ2-5, with a tentative D call TRBD1 (6 bases). This CDR3 has 15 residues. The germline CDR1 and CDR2 sequences are MNHEY and SVGAGI. The V and J ends lost 2 bases and 7 bases respectively, with 17 bases between them. Here the CDR3 DNA reads TGTGCCAGCAGTTACACGTCGGACAGCTTGGGGACCCAGTACTTC. Its protein product is CASSYTSDSLGTQYF.

V is TRBV2 and J is TRBJ2-7; D is uncertain. In germline, CDR1 is SNHLY, CDR2 FYNNEI. This CDR3 contains 11 residues. V lost 6 bases and J 6 bases, leaving 9 bases between the germline ends. In DNA, the CDR3 is TGTGCCAGCAGAGTGTCCAGCGAGCAGTACTTC. Its translation: CASRVSSEQYF.